This T cell receptor (beta chain) was identified during a study of beta chain features in type 1 diabetes. Study information: There was similarity between patients and healthy donors in age, gender and cell yields.

The CDR3 is made up of 11 amino acids. Germline assignment: CDR1 MGHRA and CDR2 YSYEKL. Concerning this clone itself: Relative to the germline gene, one junction end is altered; a read error may explain this.

Reverse transcribing all isolated RNA meant expressed TCRB transcripts were sequenced. Assay used: immunoSEQ multiplex PCR; TCRdb lists only in-frame clones, some missing. The table lists some 410,000 clones, about 10% of them singletons, with 0.04% to 0.05% in the top ten. Sequencing used naive CD4+ T cells from blood. The J gene is TRBJ2-3, the V gene TRBV4-1; D may correspond to TRBD1 or TRBD2 (5 bases each). The sequence came from a young woman in good health. CDR3 residues: CASSPPGTLSF. CDR3 DNA sequence: TGCGCCAGCAGCCCCCCTGGGACGCTTTCTTTT.